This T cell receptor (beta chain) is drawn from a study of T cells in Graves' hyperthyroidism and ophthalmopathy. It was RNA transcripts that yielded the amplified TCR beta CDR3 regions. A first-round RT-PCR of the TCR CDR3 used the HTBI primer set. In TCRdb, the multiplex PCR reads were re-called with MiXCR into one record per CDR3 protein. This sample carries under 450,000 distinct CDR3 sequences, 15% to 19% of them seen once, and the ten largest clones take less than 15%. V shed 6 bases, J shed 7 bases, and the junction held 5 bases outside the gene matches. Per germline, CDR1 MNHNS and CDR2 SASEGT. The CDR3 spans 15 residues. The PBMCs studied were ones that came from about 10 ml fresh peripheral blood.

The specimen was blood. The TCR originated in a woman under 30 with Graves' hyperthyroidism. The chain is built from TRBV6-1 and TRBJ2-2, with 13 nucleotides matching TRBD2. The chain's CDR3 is CASRRTSGSNGELFF. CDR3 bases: TGTGCCAGCAGGAGGACTAGCGGGAGTAACGGGGAGCTGTTTTTT.